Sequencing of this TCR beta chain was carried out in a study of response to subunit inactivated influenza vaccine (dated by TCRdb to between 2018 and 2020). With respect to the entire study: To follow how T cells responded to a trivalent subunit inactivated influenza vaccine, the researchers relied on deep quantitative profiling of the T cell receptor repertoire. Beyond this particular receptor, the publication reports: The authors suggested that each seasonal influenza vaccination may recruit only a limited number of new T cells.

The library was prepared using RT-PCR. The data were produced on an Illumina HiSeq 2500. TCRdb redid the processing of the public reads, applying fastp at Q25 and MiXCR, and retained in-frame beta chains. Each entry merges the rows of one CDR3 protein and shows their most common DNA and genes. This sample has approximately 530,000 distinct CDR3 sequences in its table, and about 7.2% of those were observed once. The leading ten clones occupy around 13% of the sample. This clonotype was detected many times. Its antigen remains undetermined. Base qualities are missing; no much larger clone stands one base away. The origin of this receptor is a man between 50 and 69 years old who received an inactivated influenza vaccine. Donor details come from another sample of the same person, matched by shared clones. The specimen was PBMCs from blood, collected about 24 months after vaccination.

The CDR3 has the sequence CASSDKGRETQYF. The DNA sequence is given as TGCGCCAGCAGTGACAAGGGTCGAGAGACCCAGTACTTC. The rearranged segments are TRBV10-2 and TRBJ2-5, with no confident D gene call. The CDR3 covers 13 residues, taking in both the cysteine and the phenylalanine. Only the CDR3 DNA stays, 39 bases, in frame from base 1. Between the V and J ends, shortened by 3 bases and 4 bases respectively, the junction contains 9 bases. Per the germline V gene, WSHSY is the CDR1 and SAAADI is the CDR2.